The T cell receptor beta chain described here comes from a study of blood T cell repertoires in COVID-19. Study overall: COVID-19 samples from acute and convalescent phases originated in the United States, Italy and Spain. Sample material is recorded as cDNA or gDNA derived from T cells, B-cell-depleted T cells, or PBMCs.

The CDR3 is made up of 15 amino acids. Germline V gene lookup returns CDR1 SGHDT and CDR2 YYEEEE. J lost 7 bases, V lost 3 bases, and 9 bases had no gene match. Original data processing: Estimation of nucleated cell counts relied on the amplification of reference gene primers. Generated by immunoSEQ multiplex PCR, the TCRdb table keeps only in-frame clones and is missing some. V, J and clone size were drawn from that table, and D and trimming were deduced from the DNA. Among about 140,000 clones listed, approximately 80% were seen once. The TCR was taken from a human donor in a cohort sampled during active COVID-19. Material for sequencing was peripheral blood. This chain joins TRBV5-6 and TRBJ2-7; TRBD1 matches at 11 bases. CDR3 sequence (DNA): TGTGCCAGCAGCTCGGCTGGGACAGGGGGGCGGGAGCAGTACTTC. It yields the protein CASSSAGTGGREQYF.